Given below is one T cell receptor (beta chain) in context. The target antigen is unknown. CDR3 length equals 17 residues. Germline lookup yields CDR1 SGHTA and CDR2 FQGTGA. Trimming left V 3 bases short and J 3 bases short, with 20 bases between. This specimen belongs to a study of T-cell memory formation after mild COVID-19. Background on the study: TCR clusters were largely donor specific. General observations from the study: Chiefly within CM and EM were the contracting CD4+ clones; CD8+ ones were within EMRA.

Employing constant-segment primers, 5'RACE generated TCR alpha and TCR beta cDNA libraries bearing sample barcodes and UMIs. TCRdb re-derived calls from the 5' RACE reads in MiXCR, one entry per CDR3 protein. This sample has around 390,000 distinct CDR3 sequences, with about a sixth found just once. Sequencing input: PBMCs or a T cell subset sorted from them (not recorded which). The chain joins TRBV7-3 to TRBJ2-5; D might be TRBD1 or TRBD2, each matching 5 bases. The sequence was obtained from a man aged 18 to 29 who had mild COVID-19 (a few samples of this study predate the infection). Cell type and time point are not known. CDR3: CASSLKTKRGREETQYF. The CDR3 DNA follows: TGTGCCAGCAGCTTGAAGACTAAACGCGGCAGGGAAGAGACCCAGTACTTC.